A single sample is the source of the 29 T cell receptor beta chains below, sequenced in a study of blood T cell repertoires in COVID-19. Profiling relied on immunoSEQ multiplex PCR, and the TCRdb table lists in-frame clones only, not all of them. The top ten clones hold roughly 3.5% of a sample with approximately 90,000 clones, about 89% of them seen once. Sequencing input: peripheral blood. The receptors here all came from a woman in her seventies with acute or convalescent COVID-19.

V usage is TRBV2 and J usage is TRBJ1-5, with D perhaps matching TRBD1 (5 bases). The CDR3 has 11 residues. Germline V lookup: CDR1 SNHLY, CDR2 FYNNEI. The V and J ends lost 6 bases and 7 bases respectively, with 7 bases between them. The CDR3 DNA is TGTGCCAGCAGGGGGCAACAGCCCCAGCATTTT. Its protein is CASRGQQPQHF. The full variable domain, in which reference TRBV2 and TRBJ1-5 provide the parts outside the CDR3, is EPEVTQTPSHQVTQMGQEVILRCVPISNHLYFYWYRQILGQKVEFLVSFYNNEISEKSEIFDDQFSVERPDGSNFTLKIRSTKLEDSAMYFCASRGQQPQHFGDGTRLSIL.

In this sample, this clone turned up once. The V gene is TRBV27, the J gene TRBJ1-6, with D perhaps matching TRBD1 (6 bases). Trimming cost V 5 bases and J 11 bases, with 16 bases left between them. Germline V gene lookup returns CDR1 MNHEY and CDR2 SMNVEV (reference sequence). This CDR3 comprises 14 residues. The DNA for the CDR3 is TGTGCCAGCAGTCTTACAGGGTGGGCGGCACCCCTCCACTTT. Translated: CASSLTGWAAPLHF.

J is TRBJ1-2 and V is TRBV2; a possible D gene is TRBD1 (6 bases). Trimming left V 7 bases short and J 2 bases short, with 14 bases between. Germline V gene data show CDR1 as SNHLY and CDR2 as FYNNEI. The CDR3 has 14 residues. Here the CDR3 reads CASNAHRENYGYTF. The CDR3 region has the DNA TGTGCCAGCAATGCTCACAGGGAAAACTATGGCTACACCTTC. Supplemented by reference TRBV2 and TRBJ1-2, the full variable domain reads EPEVTQTPSHQVTQMGQEVILRCVPISNHLYFYWYRQILGQKVEFLVSFYNNEISEKSEIFDDQFSVERPDGSNFTLKIRSTKLEDSAMYFCASNAHRENYGYTFGSGTRLTVV.

This chain connects TRBV28 to TRBJ2-7; the D is unclear. V was pared by 4 bases and J by 12 bases, with 16 bases between. CDR1 and CDR2 (germline): MDHEN, SYDVKM. The CDR3 loop spans 12 amino acids. CDR3 bases: TGTGCCAGCAGTTCATCGACAATCTCGGTGTACGTC. This sequence encodes CASSSSTISVYV.

This chain links TRBV2 with TRBJ2-3, with TRBD2 matching over 9 bases. The length of the CDR3 is 14 residues. Trimming cost V 10 bases and J 4 bases; bases outside gene matches: 9. Germline V CDR1 and CDR2: SNHLY, FYNNEI. The CDR3, as DNA: TGTGCCAACCTGAGGCGGGGGGGTTCAGATACGCAGTATTTT. Its translation is CANLRRGGSDTQYF.

The rearrangement links TRBV5-4 to TRBJ2-5; 7 positions agree with TRBD2. The germline V gene encodes CDR1 SGHNT and CDR2 YYREEE (reference sequence). V lost 0 bases to trimming and J lost 4 bases; unmatched junction nucleotides: 6. The CDR3 spans 15 residues. The CDR3: CASSLVSGRGETQYF. The CDR3 coding sequence is TGTGCCAGCAGCTTGGTTTCGGGGAGGGGAGAGACCCAGTACTTC.

The chain uses TRBV5-1 and TRBJ2-1; possibly TRBD2 for D (6 bases). The germline CDR1 and CDR2 sequences are SGHRS and YFSETQ. V was clipped by 0 bases and J by 0 bases, with 7 bases between them. The CDR3 contains 15 residues. The CDR3 DNA reads as TGCGCCAGCAGCTTGGACGGGGGCTCCTACAATGAGCAGTTCTTC. Translated, it gives CASSLDGGSYNEQFF.

This chain links TRBV10-2 with TRBJ1-4, with TRBD1 matching over 9 bases. The V segment lost 6 bases and the J segment 7 bases; nucleotides outside the gene matches: 6. The CDR3 spans 14 residues. The germline CDR1 and CDR2 sequences are WSHSY and SAAADI. CDR3 region: CASSLTGGVEKLFF. CDR3 in DNA: TGCGCCAGCAGCTTGACAGGGGGTGTTGAAAAACTGTTTTTT.

V gene TRBV27 combines with J gene TRBJ1-5; TRBD1 matches at 11 bases. Looked up from germline, CDR1 is MNHEY and CDR2 is SMNVEV (reference sequence). V shed 2 bases, J shed 6 bases, and the junction held 3 bases outside the gene matches. This CDR3 has 15 residues. The CDR3 protein is CASSLGTGGGQPQHF. The CDR3 nucleotides are TGTGCCAGCAGTTTAGGGACAGGGGGGGGTCAGCCCCAGCATTTT.

Here the CDR3 DNA reads TGCGCCAGCAGTGAGCCAACGGGGGGAAGCACAGATACGCAGTATTTT. It encodes CASSEPTGGSTDTQYF. The chain combines TRBV10-1 with TRBJ2-3, with 7 positions matching TRBD2. The germline V gene has CDR1 WNHNN and CDR2 SYGVQD (reference sequence). Germline trimming cut 2 bases from V and 0 bases from J; bases unmatched to any gene: 5. The CDR3 extends over 16 amino acids.

The chain couples TRBV4-1 to TRBJ1-1; D is possibly TRBD1 (5 bases). This CDR3 has 14 residues. V dropped 4 bases and J dropped 0 bases, with 9 bases sitting between them. Germline lookup yields CDR1 MGHRA and CDR2 YSYEKL. The CDR3 DNA follows: TGCGCCAGCAGCCGACAGTTCATGAACACTGAAGCTTTCTTT. Encoded protein: CASSRQFMNTEAFF.

V is TRBV7-6 and J is TRBJ1-5, with a weak D call TRBD1 (5 bases). This CDR3 contains 15 residues. Trimming removed 3 bases from V and 4 bases from J, with 13 bases in between. The V gene's germline CDR1 is SGHVS and CDR2 FNYEAQ. CDR3 residues: CASSLTTDPNQPQHF. The CDR3 nucleotides read TGTGCCAGCAGCTTGACGACAGATCCTAATCAGCCCCAGCATTTT.

The genes are TRBV28 and TRBJ2-4, with 7 nucleotides matching TRBD1. Germline V gene sequence: CDR1 MDHEN, CDR2 SYDVKM. The trim removed 4 bases at V and 8 bases at J, leaving 14 bases unmatched. The CDR3 is 16 amino acids. The CDR3 region is CASSWGPPDRTHIQYF. CDR3 nucleotide sequence: TGTGCCAGCAGTTGGGGACCCCCGGACAGGACCCACATTCAGTACTTC.

The V gene is TRBV18, the J gene TRBJ2-7; 9 bases are a match to TRBD1. V shed 3 bases, J shed 5 bases, and the junction held 2 bases outside the gene matches. CDR3 length: 13 residues. Germline V gives CDR1 KGHSH, CDR2 LQKENI. CDR3 sequence reads: CASSPRTGDEQYF. The CDR3 DNA follows: TGTGCCAGCTCACCGCGGACAGGGGACGAGCAGTACTTC.

The genes are TRBV5-4 and TRBJ2-3; 11 nucleotides agree with TRBD2. Losses at the gene ends were 3 bases for V and 0 bases for J; bases not matched to a gene: 3. Germline V gene lookup returns CDR1 SGHNT and CDR2 YYREEE (reference sequence). CDR3 size: 16 residues. The DNA for the CDR3 is TGTGCCAGCAGCTCGACTAGCGGGGCGAGCACAGATACGCAGTATTTT. This codes for CASSSTSGASTDTQYF.

V usage is TRBV5-1 and J usage is TRBJ1-2; 8 positions match TRBD1. The V gene end was trimmed by 6 bases and the J gene end by 2 bases; junction bases not matched to a gene: 9. The CDR3 spans 15 residues. The V gene's germline CDR1 is SGHRS and CDR2 YFSETQ. The CDR3 reads CASTRTQGDNYGYTF. For the CDR3, the DNA is TGCGCCAGCACCAGGACACAGGGGGACAACTATGGCTACACCTTC.

The gene calls are TRBV28 and TRBJ1-2; TRBD1 might be the D (5 bases). Germline V gene sequence: CDR1 MDHEN, CDR2 SYDVKM. Trimming pared 5 bases from V and 4 bases from J, leaving 14 bases between. The CDR3 is made up of 14 amino acids. CDR3 loop: CASSQGAVPYGYTF. In DNA, the CDR3 is TGTGCCAGCAGTCAGGGCGCAGTGCCCTATGGCTACACCTTC.

This clone was counted only a few times. V is TRBV4-1 and J is TRBJ1-3; a possible D gene is TRBD1 (6 bases). Germline assignment: CDR1 MGHRA and CDR2 YSYEKL. The V end lost 2 bases, the J end lost 0 bases, and 14 bases lay between the germline ends. This CDR3 region has 17 residues. The chain's CDR3 is CASSQPRGQVSGNTIYF. In DNA form, the CDR3 reads TGCGCCAGCAGCCAACCCCGGGGACAAGTCTCTGGAAACACCATATATTTT.

The rearrangement links TRBV6-2 or TRBV6-3 to TRBJ1-6; TRBD1 agrees at 9 bases. CDR3 length: 16 residues. CDR1 and CDR2 (germline): MNHEY, SVGEGT. The V segment lost 4 bases and the J segment 10 bases; nucleotides outside the gene matches: 11. The CDR3 sequence: CASSSGTGKRGSPLHF. The CDR3 coding sequence is TGTGCCAGCAGTTCCGGGACAGGGAAGCGGGGATCACCCCTCCACTTT.

The V call is TRBV15, the J call TRBJ2-5; 10 bases agree with TRBD2. V shed 2 bases and J 1 base; nucleotides not matched to a gene: 13. The CDR3 has 19 residues. Germline CDR1 LNHNV, CDR2 YYDKDF (reference sequence). The chain's CDR3 is CATSRNPTLAGVFQETQYF. In nucleotides, the CDR3 is TGTGCCACCAGCAGAAACCCTACGCTAGCGGGAGTATTCCAAGAGACCCAGTACTTC.

The V gene is TRBV18, the J gene TRBJ2-2, with 7 bases that match TRBD1. V shed 6 bases, J shed 0 bases, and the junction held 4 bases outside the gene matches. The CDR3 length is 15 residues. In germline, CDR1 is KGHSH, CDR2 LQKENI. CDR3: CASSHGTANTGELFF. The CDR3 DNA sequence: TGTGCCAGCTCTCACGGGACAGCGAACACCGGGGAGCTGTTTTTT. Looking up the rest from reference TRBV18 and TRBJ2-2 gives the full variable domain: NAGVMQNPRHLVRRRGQEARLRCSPMKGHSHVYWYRQLPEEGLKFMVYLQKENIIDESGMPKERFSAEFPKEGPSILRIQQVVRGDSAAYFCASSHGTANTGELFFGEGSRLTVL.

The chain links TRBV10-2 to TRBJ1-6, with a weak D call TRBD1 (5 bases). The length of the CDR3 is 17 residues. Germline CDR1 is WSHSY and CDR2 is SAAADI. Trimming took off 2 bases at V and 4 bases at J, with 15 bases between the two ends. CDR3: CASSENLGGFYNSPLHF. CDR3 nucleotides: TGCGCCAGCAGTGAGAACTTGGGGGGGTTTTATAATTCACCCCTCCACTTT.

This chain connects TRBV19 to TRBJ1-2; D is possibly TRBD1 (5 bases). The CDR3 sequence is 14 residues long. V shed 5 bases and J shed 4 bases, with 14 bases lying between them. Germline loops: CDR1 LNHDA, CDR2 SQIVND (reference sequence). This CDR3 reads CASSPSGDSYGYTF. The CDR3 bases are TGTGCCAGTAGTCCCAGCGGGGACTCCTATGGCTACACCTTC. The whole variable domain, remainder taken from reference TRBV19 and TRBJ1-2, is DGGITQSPKYLFRKEGQNVTLSCEQNLNHDAMYWYRQDPGQGLRLIYYSQIVNDFQKGDIAEGYSVSREKKESFPLTVTSAQKNPTAFYLCASSPSGDSYGYTFGSGTRLTVV.

The chain combines TRBV18 with TRBJ1-2, with D maybe TRBD1 (5 bases). The germline V and J ends were trimmed by 3 bases and 8 bases, with 13 bases remaining between them. The germline V gene encodes CDR1 KGHSH and CDR2 LQKENI. The CDR3 is made up of 13 amino acids. The CDR3 loop reads CASSPGRGAGYTF. In DNA form, the CDR3 reads TGTGCCAGCTCACCGGGTAGGGGCGCGGGCTACACCTTC.

In this sample, this clone turned up a few times. The chain is built from TRBV6-1 and TRBJ1-5; D unresolved. Trimming removed 1 base at V and 6 bases at J, with 13 bases between. CDR1 and CDR2 from the germline V gene are MNHNS and SASEGT. CDR3 size: 15 residues. CDR3 DNA: TGTGCCAGCAGTGAAGTGGCGGGGTTGGGTCAGCCCCAGCATTTT. Translating gives CASSEVAGLGQPQHF.

This clone was recorded once. The chain recombines TRBV28 with TRBJ2-7; perhaps TRBD2 as D (5 bases). The CDR3 has 14 residues. V lost 7 bases to trimming and J lost 2 bases, with 15 bases between them. Germline loops: CDR1 MDHEN, CDR2 SYDVKM. CDR3 loop: CASNSDLAAYEQYF. The CDR3 DNA follows: TGTGCCAGCAACTCGGACTTGGCGGCCTACGAGCAGTACTTC.

The V gene is TRBV14, the J gene TRBJ2-1; D perhaps matches TRBD2 (7 bases). V was cut by 4 bases and J by 4 bases, with 17 bases left in between. CDR3 length equals 16 residues. CDR1 and CDR2 (germline): SGHDN, FVKESK. The CDR3 DNA is TGTGCCAGCAGCCCCCAACGGGGGGCGTTTTACAATGAGCAGTTCTTC. Its translation is CASSPQRGAFYNEQFF.

This chain connects TRBV19 to TRBJ1-5; D possibly corresponds to TRBD1 (6 bases). From germline, CDR1 is LNHDA and CDR2 SQIVND (reference sequence). V lost 4 bases and J 7 bases, leaving 14 bases between the germline ends. The CDR3 covers 14 residues. CDR3 nucleotides: TGTGCCAGTAGTAGAGTGGACAGAATACAGCCCCAGCATTTT. This codes for CASSRVDRIQPQHF.

V gene TRBV5-1 combines with J gene TRBJ1-6, with 8 nucleotides matching TRBD1. V shed 10 bases, J shed 7 bases, and the junction held 4 bases outside the gene matches. This CDR3 is built from 12 residues. Germline CDR1 SGHRS, CDR2 YFSETQ. CDR3 amino acids: CALGQANSPLHF. DNA for the CDR3: TGCGCCCTGGGACAGGCGAATTCACCCCTCCACTTT.